The 27 T cell receptor beta chains reported below all come from one sample, sequenced in a study of cytomegalovirus exposure and HLA in healthy donors. Profiled with immunoSEQ multiplex PCR; TCRdb holds only in-frame clones, not every one. The sample has some 65,000 clones, roughly 96% seen once. The specimen was PBMCs. The receptors originated from a man aged 18 to 30 in good health and CMV-seronegative.

The chain links TRBV27 to TRBJ2-1; D may be TRBD2 (6 bases). The CDR3 loop spans 13 amino acids. The ends were cut back, 10 bases at V and 2 bases at J, with 12 bases in the middle. Looked up from germline, CDR1 is MNHEY and CDR2 is SMNVEV (reference sequence). Written as DNA, the CDR3 is TGTGCCACCATCGGCGGGGCCTACAATGAGCAGTTCTTC. It encodes CATIGGAYNEQFF.

The count of this clone is one. The chain recombines TRBV2 with TRBJ2-2; 9 bases align to TRBD1. V dropped 1 base and J dropped 4; count of bases not matched to a gene: 1. Germline CDR1 SNHLY, CDR2 FYNNEI. The CDR3 is made up of 15 amino acids. The CDR3 protein is CASSEVQGATGELFF. The CDR3 nucleotides are TGTGCCAGCAGTGAAGTACAGGGGGCCACCGGGGAGCTGTTTTTT. Drawing the rest from reference TRBV2 and TRBJ2-2, the complete variable domain is EPEVTQTPSHQVTQMGQEVILRCVPISNHLYFYWYRQILGQKVEFLVSFYNNEISEKSEIFDDQFSVERPDGSNFTLKIRSTKLEDSAMYFCASSEVQGATGELFFGEGSRLTVL.

This chain joins TRBV25-1 and TRBJ1-2; D might be TRBD1 (5 bases). Deletions cut 6 bases from V and 0 bases from J, with 14 bases between. The CDR3 contains 15 residues. The germline V gene encodes CDR1 MGHDK and CDR2 SYGVNS. The CDR3: CASSGGRGANYGYTF. The CDR3 DNA follows: TGTGCCAGCAGCGGAGGGAGGGGAGCTAACTATGGCTACACCTTC.

V usage is TRBV4-1 and J usage is TRBJ1-2; perhaps TRBD1 as D (6 bases). Trimming took off 2 bases at V and 0 bases at J, with 13 bases between the two ends. Germline assignment: CDR1 MGHRA and CDR2 YSYEKL. The CDR3 consists of 16 residues. In nucleotides, the CDR3 is TGCGCCAGCAGCCAACAACAGACAGGAGCTAACTATGGCTACACCTTC. This sequence encodes CASSQQQTGANYGYTF.

This sequence joins TRBV11-3 and TRBJ2-3, with TRBD2 matching 9 bases. J gave up 5 bases and V 4 bases, and 10 bases lay outside the gene matches. The CDR3 is 16 residues long. Germline V gene lookup returns CDR1 SGHNT and CDR2 YENEEA. The CDR3 spells CASSSPRREGGDTQYF. The CDR3, as DNA: TGTGCCAGCAGCTCCCCTCGGCGGGAGGGGGGAGATACGCAGTATTTT.

The chain joins TRBV6-5 to TRBJ1-2; 8 bases fit TRBD1. Per germline, CDR1 MNHEY and CDR2 SVGAGI. CDR3 size: 14 residues. The V segment lost 5 bases and the J segment 0 bases; nucleotides outside the gene matches: 2. CDR3 in amino acids: CASSPGQANYGYTF. The DNA for the CDR3 is TGTGCCAGCAGTCCGGGACAGGCTAACTATGGCTACACCTTC.

CDR3 residues: CASSSSSYNEQFF. CDR3 coding DNA: TGTGCCAGCAGCTCCTCCTCCTACAATGAGCAGTTCTTC. J is TRBJ2-1 and V is TRBV11-3; D gene unclear. In germline, CDR1 is SGHNT, CDR2 YENEEA. V shed 4 bases and J shed 0 bases, with 4 bases lying between them. CDR3 size: 13 residues.

The chain has TRBV28 and TRBJ2-7; TRBD2 matches at 9 bases. Losses at the gene ends were 3 bases for V and 2 bases for J; bases not matched to a gene: 5. The CDR3 is 15 residues long. Germline loops: CDR1 MDHEN, CDR2 SYDVKM. This CDR3 reads CASSLVASGTYEQYF. The CDR3 nucleotides read TGTGCCAGCAGTTTGGTAGCTAGCGGGACCTACGAGCAGTACTTC.

The V call is TRBV27, the J call TRBJ1-6; 8 nucleotides agree with TRBD1. Per germline, CDR1 MNHEY and CDR2 SMNVEV (reference sequence). This CDR3 is built from 14 residues. The V gene end was trimmed by 6 bases and the J gene end by 9 bases; junction bases not matched to a gene: 7. The CDR3 DNA reads as TGTGCCAGCAGCCCGACAGGGGTCTCTTCACCCCTCCACTTT. Translated, it gives CASSPTGVSSPLHF.

The chain couples TRBV6-1 to TRBJ2-7; maybe TRBD2 (6 bases). Germline CDR1 is MNHNS and CDR2 is SASEGT. CDR3 length equals 13 residues. V lost 7 bases and J lost 1, with 11 bases in between. The chain's CDR3 is CASKIAVSYEQYF. DNA of the CDR3: TGTGCCAGCAAGATAGCGGTGTCCTACGAGCAGTACTTC.

This clone was seen just once. V and J are TRBV2 and TRBJ1-4, with 7 bases fitting TRBD1. Looked up from germline, CDR1 is SNHLY and CDR2 is FYNNEI. V shed 3 bases and J 7 bases; nucleotides not matched to a gene: 5. The CDR3 consists of 14 residues. The CDR3 nucleotides read TGTGCCAGCAGTGATTGGCAGGGGGGTGAAAAACTGTTTTTT. Protein sequence: CASSDWQGGEKLFF.

The chain combines TRBV2 with TRBJ2-7; the match to TRBD1 covers 7 bases. J gave up 4 bases and V 6 bases, and 12 bases lay outside the gene matches. CDR1 SNHLY and CDR2 FYNNEI come from the germline V gene. This CDR3 has 15 amino acids. The CDR3 loop is CASSPGQRRFYEQYF. The CDR3 DNA is TGTGCCAGCAGCCCGGGACAGCGGAGATTTTACGAGCAGTACTTC.

This clone was observed once. J is TRBJ2-7 and V is TRBV29-1; D is unresolved. The germline V gene has CDR1 SQVTM and CDR2 ANQGSEA. The CDR3 totals 13 residues. The V end lost 1 base, the J end lost 2 bases, and 9 bases lay between the germline ends. CDR3 nucleotide sequence: TGCAGCGTTGAAGCTGGGCAGACCTACGAGCAGTACTTC. This gives the protein CSVEAGQTYEQYF.

The chain employs TRBV6-1 and TRBJ1-2, with 10 bases lining up with TRBD1. The CDR3 is 13 amino acids. Trimming removed 2 bases from V and 8 bases from J; junction bases left unmatched: 2. Per the germline V gene, CDR1 is MNHNS and CDR2 is SASEGT. CDR3 DNA: TGTGCCAGCAGTGAAATGGGACAGGGGGGCTACACCTTC. Protein: CASSEMGQGGYTF.

This sequence joins TRBV9 and TRBJ1-1, with 10 bases aligning to TRBD1. CDR1 and CDR2 (germline): SGDLS, YYNGEE. With V trimmed by 4 bases and J by 1 base, 10 bases remained unmatched. The CDR3 totals 17 residues. CDR3 amino acids: CASSPGTGEGGNTEAFF. CDR3 in DNA: TGTGCCAGCAGCCCAGGGACAGGGGAAGGGGGGAACACTGAAGCTTTCTTT. Filled out from reference TRBV9 and TRBJ1-1, the complete variable domain reads DSGVTQTPKHLITATGQRVTLRCSPRSGDLSVYWYQQSLDQGLQFLIQYYNGEERAKGNILERFSAQQFPDLHSELNLSSLELGDSALYFCASSPGTGEGGNTEAFFGQGTRLTVV.

The rearrangement joins TRBV19 to TRBJ1-5; 8 positions match TRBD1. Germline-derived CDR1 and CDR2 are LNHDA and SQIVND (reference sequence). This CDR3 spans 15 amino acids. Trimming took 4 bases from V and 7 from J; bases not matched to a gene: 9. The CDR3 loop is CASSTQTGARQPQHF. CDR3 coding DNA: TGTGCCAGTAGTACCCAGACAGGGGCCCGGCAGCCCCAGCATTTT.

The CDR3 DNA is TGTGCCAGCACTCCGAGCCAGCGGAACACTGAAGCTTTCTTT. Amino acids: CASTPSQRNTEAFF. The V call is TRBV9, the J call TRBJ1-1; unclear D gene. This CDR3 comprises 14 residues. With 6 bases removed from V and 1 base from J, the gap between germline ends came to 13 bases. Germline-derived CDR1 and CDR2 are SGDLS and YYNGEE.

V is TRBV9 and J is TRBJ2-1; 13 bases line up with TRBD2. V was clipped by 0 bases and J by 9 bases; unmatched bases: 3. CDR1 SGDLS and CDR2 YYNGEE come from the germline V gene. The CDR3 extends over 15 amino acids. CDR3 DNA sequence: TGTGCCAGCAGCGTAGAGGGACTAGCGGGATCTGAGCAGTTCTTC. It encodes CASSVEGLAGSEQFF.

The rearrangement links TRBV5-4 to TRBJ2-6; D is unclear. This CDR3 is built from 16 residues. Germline CDR1 reads SGHNT; CDR2 reads YYREEE (reference sequence). Trimming removed 0 bases from V and 0 bases from J, with 7 bases in between. The chain's CDR3 is CASSLGHHSGANVLTF. CDR3 bases: TGTGCCAGCAGCTTGGGGCACCACTCTGGGGCCAACGTCCTGACTTTC. Looking up the rest from reference TRBV5-4 and TRBJ2-6 gives the full variable domain: ETGVTQSPTHLIKTRGQQVTLRCSSQSGHNTVSWYQQALGQGPQFIFQYYREEENGRGNFPPRFSGLQFPNYSSELNVNALELDDSALYLCASSLGHHSGANVLTFGAGSRLTVL.

To note about this clone: A junction end diverges from the germline sequence, so it may reflect a read error. This rearrangement joins TRBV2 to TRBJ2-7; 12 nucleotides match TRBD1. CDR3 length: 12 residues. Per germline, CDR1 SNHLY and CDR2 FYNNEI. CDR3 in amino acids: CASSEARDRGHF. For the CDR3, the DNA is TGTGCCAGCAGTGAAGCTCGGGACAGGGGGCACTTC.

The chain carries TRBV5-1 and TRBJ1-5; TRBD1 might be the D (6 bases). V lost 0 bases to trimming and J lost 6 bases, with 10 bases between them. The germline V gene has CDR1 SGHRS and CDR2 YFSETQ. This CDR3 is 14 amino acids long. CDR3 protein: CASSLDGQTQPQHF. The CDR3 nucleotides are TGCGCCAGCAGCTTGGACGGACAGACTCAGCCCCAGCATTTT. Full variable domain (missing parts from reference TRBV5-1 and TRBJ1-5): KAGVTQTPRYLIKTRGQQVTLSCSPISGHRSVSWYQQTPGQGLQFLFEYFSETQRNKGNFPGRFSGRQFSNSRSEMNVSTLELGDSALYLCASSLDGQTQPQHFGDGTRLSIL.

The chain carries TRBV27 and TRBJ1-4, with D tentatively TRBD1 (5 bases). CDR3 length: 15 residues. Between the trimmed V and J ends, which lost 6 bases and 3 bases, there was a span of 14 bases. Germline lookup yields CDR1 MNHEY and CDR2 SMNVEV (reference sequence). CDR3 sequence reads: CASSYSGGPNEKLFF. CDR3 nucleotide sequence: TGTGCCAGCAGCTACTCGGGGGGTCCTAATGAAAAACTGTTTTTT.

The chain links TRBV16 to TRBJ2-1, with TRBD1 identical over 8 bases. Germline CDR1 and CDR2: KGHSY and FQNENV. This CDR3 comprises 15 residues. J was trimmed by 4 bases and V by 4 bases; bases with no gene match: 6. CDR3 in DNA: TGTGCCAGCAGCCTCCGACAGGGGCAATACAATGAGCAGTTCTTC. This gives the protein CASSLRQGQYNEQFF.

The chain has TRBV28 and TRBJ2-5; D possibly corresponds to TRBD1 (5 bases). This CDR3 contains 13 residues. Germline V gene data show CDR1 as MDHEN and CDR2 as SYDVKM. V was clipped by 6 bases and J by 5 bases, with 13 bases between them. The CDR3 sequence: CASSDSGLETQYF. The CDR3 region has the DNA TGTGCCAGCAGCGATTCAGGGTTGGAGACCCAGTACTTC.

V is TRBV19 and J is TRBJ2-1, with 8 positions matching TRBD2. V shed 3 bases, J shed 0 bases, and the junction held 4 bases outside the gene matches. Germline-derived CDR1 and CDR2 are LNHDA and SQIVND (reference sequence). The length of the CDR3 is 16 residues. The CDR3: CASSIAGTSSYNEQFF. As DNA, the CDR3 is TGTGCCAGTAGTATCGCCGGGACTAGCTCCTACAATGAGCAGTTCTTC.

The V gene is TRBV5-1, the J gene TRBJ2-3, with TRBD1 identical over 10 bases. The CDR3 extends over 15 amino acids. Germline CDR1 SGHRS, CDR2 YFSETQ. After removal of 4 bases from V and 1 base from J, the junction contained 3 bases not matched to a gene. The CDR3 loop reads CASSPGTGGTDTQYF. For the CDR3, the DNA is TGCGCCAGCAGCCCCGGGACAGGGGGCACAGATACGCAGTATTTT.

The chain couples TRBV30 to TRBJ2-5, with 7 nucleotides matching TRBD1. V was pared by 3 bases and J by 3 bases, with 4 bases of the junction left unmatched. The CDR3 is 13 amino acids. Per the germline V gene, CDR1 is GTSNPN and CDR2 is SVGIG (reference sequence). This CDR3 is CAWRPQGEETQYF. The DNA for the CDR3 is TGTGCCTGGAGGCCCCAGGGGGAAGAGACCCAGTACTTC.